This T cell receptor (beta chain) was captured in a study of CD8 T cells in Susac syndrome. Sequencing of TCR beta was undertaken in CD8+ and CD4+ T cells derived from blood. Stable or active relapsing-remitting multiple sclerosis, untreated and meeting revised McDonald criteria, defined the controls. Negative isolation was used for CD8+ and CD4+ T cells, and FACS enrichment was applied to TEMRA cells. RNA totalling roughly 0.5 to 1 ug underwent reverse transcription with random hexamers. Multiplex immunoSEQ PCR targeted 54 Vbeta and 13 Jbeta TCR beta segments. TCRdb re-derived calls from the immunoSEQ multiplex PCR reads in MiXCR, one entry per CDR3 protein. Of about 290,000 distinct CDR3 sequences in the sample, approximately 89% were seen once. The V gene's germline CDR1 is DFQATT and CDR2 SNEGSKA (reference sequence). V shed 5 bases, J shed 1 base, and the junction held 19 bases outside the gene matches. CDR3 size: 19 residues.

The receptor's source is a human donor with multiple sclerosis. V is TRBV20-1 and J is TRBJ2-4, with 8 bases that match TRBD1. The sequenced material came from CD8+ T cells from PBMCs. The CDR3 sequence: CSAPADRGSLLLAKNIQYF. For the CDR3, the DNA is TGCAGTGCTCCGGCCGACAGGGGATCTCTCTTGTTGGCCAAAAACATTCAGTACTTC.